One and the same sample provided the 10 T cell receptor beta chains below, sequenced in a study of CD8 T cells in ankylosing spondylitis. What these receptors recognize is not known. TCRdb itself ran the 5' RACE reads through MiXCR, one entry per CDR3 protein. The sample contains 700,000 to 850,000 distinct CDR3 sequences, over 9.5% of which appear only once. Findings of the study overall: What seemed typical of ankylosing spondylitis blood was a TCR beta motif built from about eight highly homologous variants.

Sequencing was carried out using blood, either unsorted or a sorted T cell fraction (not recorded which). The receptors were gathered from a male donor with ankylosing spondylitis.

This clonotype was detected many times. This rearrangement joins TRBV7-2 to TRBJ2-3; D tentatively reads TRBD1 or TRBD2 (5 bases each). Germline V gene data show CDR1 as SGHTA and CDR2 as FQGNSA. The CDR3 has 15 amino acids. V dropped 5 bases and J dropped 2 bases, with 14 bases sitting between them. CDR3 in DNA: TGTGCCAGCAGCCCTCCGGGACGGCACACAGATACGCAGTATTTT. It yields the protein CASSPPGRHTDTQYF.

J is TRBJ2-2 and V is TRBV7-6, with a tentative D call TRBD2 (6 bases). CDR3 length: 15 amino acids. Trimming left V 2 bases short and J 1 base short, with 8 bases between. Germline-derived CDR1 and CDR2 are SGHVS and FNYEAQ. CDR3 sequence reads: CASSLLARNTGELFF. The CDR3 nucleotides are TGTGCCAGCAGCTTACTAGCGAGGAACACCGGGGAGCTGTTTTTT.

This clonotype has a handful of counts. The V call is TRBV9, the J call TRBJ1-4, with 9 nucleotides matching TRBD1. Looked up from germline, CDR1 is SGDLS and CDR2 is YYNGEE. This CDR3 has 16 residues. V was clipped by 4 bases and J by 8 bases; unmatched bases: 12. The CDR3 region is CASSPKATGGLEKLFF. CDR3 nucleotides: TGTGCCAGCAGCCCAAAAGCCACAGGGGGCTTGGAAAAACTGTTTTTT.

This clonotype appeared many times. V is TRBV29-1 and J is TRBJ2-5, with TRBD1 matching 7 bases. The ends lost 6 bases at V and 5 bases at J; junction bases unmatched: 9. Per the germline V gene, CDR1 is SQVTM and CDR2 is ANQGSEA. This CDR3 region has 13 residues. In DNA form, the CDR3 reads TGCAGCGTCCCAGACAGGGTAGAGGAGACCCAGTACTTC. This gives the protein CSVPDRVEETQYF.

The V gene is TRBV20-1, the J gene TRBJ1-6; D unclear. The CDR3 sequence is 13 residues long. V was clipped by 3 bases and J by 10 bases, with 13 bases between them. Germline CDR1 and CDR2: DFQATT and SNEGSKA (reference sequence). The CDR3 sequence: CSASGQAGSPLHF. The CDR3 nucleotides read TGCAGTGCTAGTGGGCAGGCCGGCTCACCCCTCCACTTT.

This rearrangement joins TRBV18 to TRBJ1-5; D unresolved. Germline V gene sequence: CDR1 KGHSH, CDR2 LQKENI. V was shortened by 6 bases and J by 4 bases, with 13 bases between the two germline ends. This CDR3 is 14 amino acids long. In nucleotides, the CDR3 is TGTGCCAGCTCCCAGGATCCTGGGAATCAGCCCCAGCATTTT. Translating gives CASSQDPGNQPQHF. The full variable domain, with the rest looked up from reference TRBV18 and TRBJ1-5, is NAGVMQNPRHLVRRRGQEARLRCSPMKGHSHVYWYRQLPEEGLKFMVYLQKENIIDESGMPKERFSAEFPKEGPSILRIQQVVRGDSAAYFCASSQDPGNQPQHFGDGTRLSIL.

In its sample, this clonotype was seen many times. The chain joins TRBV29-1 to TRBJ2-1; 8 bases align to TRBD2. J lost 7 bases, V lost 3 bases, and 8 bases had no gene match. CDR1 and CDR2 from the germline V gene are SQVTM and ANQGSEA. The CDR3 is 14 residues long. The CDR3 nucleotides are TGCAGCGTTGATGGGACTAGTCTCGGGAATGAGCAGTTCTTC. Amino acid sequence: CSVDGTSLGNEQFF.

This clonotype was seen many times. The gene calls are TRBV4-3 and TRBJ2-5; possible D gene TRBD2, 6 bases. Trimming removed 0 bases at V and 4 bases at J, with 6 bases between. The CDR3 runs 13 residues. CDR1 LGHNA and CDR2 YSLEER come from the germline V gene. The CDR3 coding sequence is TGCGCCAGCAGCCAAGAGGGAGGAGAGACCCAGTACTTC. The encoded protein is CASSQEGGETQYF.

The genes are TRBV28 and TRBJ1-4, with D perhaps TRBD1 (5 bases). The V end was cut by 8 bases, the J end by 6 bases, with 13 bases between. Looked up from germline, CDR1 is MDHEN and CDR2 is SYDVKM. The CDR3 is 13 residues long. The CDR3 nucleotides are TGTGCCAGCCTGACAGCGTCCCATGAAAAACTGTTTTTT. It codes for CASLTASHEKLFF.

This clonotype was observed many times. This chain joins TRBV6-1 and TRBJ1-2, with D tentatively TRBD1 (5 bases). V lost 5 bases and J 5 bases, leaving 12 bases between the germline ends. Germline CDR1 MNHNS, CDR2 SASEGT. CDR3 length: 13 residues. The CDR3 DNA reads TGTGCCAGCAGTCAGACAGCCGTTTATGGCTACACCTTC. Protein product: CASSQTAVYGYTF.